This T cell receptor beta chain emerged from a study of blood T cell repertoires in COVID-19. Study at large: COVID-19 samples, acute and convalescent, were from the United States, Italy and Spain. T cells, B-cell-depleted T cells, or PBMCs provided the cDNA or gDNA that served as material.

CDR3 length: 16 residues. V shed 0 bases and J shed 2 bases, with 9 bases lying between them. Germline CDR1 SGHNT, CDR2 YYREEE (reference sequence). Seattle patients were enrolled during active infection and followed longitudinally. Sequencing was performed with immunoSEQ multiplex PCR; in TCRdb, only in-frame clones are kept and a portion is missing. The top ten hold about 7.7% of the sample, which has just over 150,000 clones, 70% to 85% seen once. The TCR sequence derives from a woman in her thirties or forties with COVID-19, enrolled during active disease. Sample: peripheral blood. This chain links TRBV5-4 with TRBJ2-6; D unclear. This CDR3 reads CASSLGGAAGANVLTF. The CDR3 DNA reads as TGTGCCAGCAGCTTGGGCGGAGCTGCTGGGGCCAACGTCCTGACTTTC.